This T cell receptor (beta chain) was recorded in a study of shared clonotypes between healthy human individuals. Points on this clone: A junction boundary mismatches the germline segment, possibly from a read error.

The naive CD8 fraction comprised CD45RO-negative cells positively selected for CCR7 and excluded terminally differentiated effector memory CD45RA+ cells. The CDR3 has 13 amino acids. The germline CDR1 and CDR2 sequences are SSHAT and FNYEAQ (reference sequence). This table comes from immunoSEQ multiplex PCR, and its TCRdb copy is limited to in-frame clones, with some not included. The sample shows more than 2 million clones, approximately 94% of them seen only once. The genes are TRBV7-7 and TRBJ2-7; TRBD1 or TRBD2 may be the D gene (6 bases each). This TCR was sampled from a man aged 18 to 30 in good health. The specimen was naive CD8+ T cells sorted from blood. The CDR3 bases are TGTGCTAGCAGCTCCTTGGAGGGGGACGAGCAGTACTTC. It codes for CASSSLEGDEQYF.